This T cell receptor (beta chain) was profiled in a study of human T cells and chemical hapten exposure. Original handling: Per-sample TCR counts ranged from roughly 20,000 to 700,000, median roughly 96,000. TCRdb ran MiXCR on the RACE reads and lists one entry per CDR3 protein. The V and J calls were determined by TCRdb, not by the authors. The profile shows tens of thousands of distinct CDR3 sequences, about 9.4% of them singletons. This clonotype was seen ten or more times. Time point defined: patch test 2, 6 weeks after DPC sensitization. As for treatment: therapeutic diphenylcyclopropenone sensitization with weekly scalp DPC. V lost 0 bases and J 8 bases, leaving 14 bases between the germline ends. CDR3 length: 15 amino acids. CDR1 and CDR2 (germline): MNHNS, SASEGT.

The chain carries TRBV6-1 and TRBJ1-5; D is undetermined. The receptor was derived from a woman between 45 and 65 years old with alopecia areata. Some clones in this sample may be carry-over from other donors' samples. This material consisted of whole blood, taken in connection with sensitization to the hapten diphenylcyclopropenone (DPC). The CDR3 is CASSEALRRIEPQHF. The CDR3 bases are TGTGCCAGCAGTGAAGCGCTTCGTAGGATCGAGCCCCAGCATTTT.